These 21 T cell receptor beta chains were all obtained from the same sample, sequenced in a study of blood T cells in healthy people across ages. Together with a sample-barcoded 5' primer, a J-beta primer mix was included in a second PCR lasting about 7 to 11 cycles. TCRdb independently ran MiXCR on the 5' RACE reads; one entry per CDR3 protein. The table records approximately 850,000 distinct CDR3 sequences, 40% to 50% of them present only once. Material for sequencing was blood. Source of these receptors: a man aged 60 to 69 in good health.

This clonotype was seen only a few times. The chain couples TRBV7-2 to TRBJ2-5; TRBD1 might be the D (6 bases). This CDR3 spans 12 amino acids. In germline, CDR1 is SGHTA, CDR2 FQGNSA. V shed 6 bases and J shed 9 bases, with 14 bases lying between them. CDR3 sequence: CASSYRVESQYF. Written as DNA, the CDR3 is TGTGCCAGCAGTTACAGGGTGGAGTCCCAGTACTTC.

This clonotype has a handful of counts. This chain uses TRBV29-1 with TRBJ2-7; TRBD1 agrees at 8 bases. The CDR3 extends over 16 amino acids. Germline V lookup: CDR1 SQVTM, CDR2 ANQGSEA. CDR3 nucleotides: TGCAGACCTCCCACGGAGGGGGGACAGGCGTCCTACGAGCAGTACTTC. It yields the protein CRPPTEGGQASYEQYF.

The V and J genes are TRBV5-5 and TRBJ2-7; TRBD1 matches 8 bases. The CDR3 covers 15 residues. Per germline, CDR1 SGHKS and CDR2 YYEKEE (reference sequence). V shed 4 bases, J shed 4 bases, and the junction held 10 bases outside the gene matches. DNA for the CDR3: TGTGCCAGCAGCCCAGGACAGGGTTCTATGTACGAGCAGTACTTC. This codes for CASSPGQGSMYEQYF.

This rearrangement joins TRBV29-1 to TRBJ1-1, with a tentative D call TRBD1 (5 bases). The germline CDR1 and CDR2 sequences are SQVTM and ANQGSEA. Trimming took 6 bases from V and 2 from J, leaving 10 bases between them. The CDR3 sequence is 12 residues long. CDR3 in amino acids: CSVRDSNTEAFF. CDR3 in DNA: TGCAGCGTACGGGACTCTAACACTGAAGCTTTCTTT.

This clonotype was counted only a few times. This chain joins TRBV20-1 and TRBJ2-3; 9 bases align to TRBD1. Per germline, CDR1 DFQATT and CDR2 SNEGSKA (reference sequence). V lost 6 bases to trimming and J lost 8 bases; unmatched junction nucleotides: 12. CDR3 length: 14 residues. The CDR3 here is CSANPGTGSSTQYF. CDR3 nucleotide sequence: TGCAGTGCAAACCCCGGGACAGGGTCTTCTACGCAGTATTTT.

CDR3 residues: CASTPQGGVINEQYF. In DNA, the CDR3 is TGTGCCAGCACTCCGCAGGGCGGGGTGATCAACGAGCAGTACTTC. This rearrangement joins TRBV12-3 or TRBV12-4 to TRBJ2-7; TRBD2 is a possible D gene (6 bases). V was pared by 7 bases and J by 5 bases, with 21 bases between. This CDR3 has 15 residues.

The chain links TRBV5-4 to TRBJ1-2, with TRBD1 as a possible D gene (6 bases). CDR1 and CDR2 (germline): SGHNT, YYREEE (reference sequence). This CDR3 comprises 15 residues. V lost 3 bases and J 7 bases, leaving 19 bases between the germline ends. The CDR3 region is CASSSLNRAESGYTF. The CDR3 DNA is TGTGCCAGCAGCTCGCTGAACAGGGCGGAGAGTGGCTACACCTTC.

The V call is TRBV20-1, the J call TRBJ1-2, with a tentative D call TRBD1 (6 bases). The germline V gene encodes CDR1 DFQATT and CDR2 SNEGSKA (reference sequence). The CDR3 length is 13 residues. The germline V and J ends were trimmed by 1 base and 4 bases, with 10 bases remaining between them. DNA for the CDR3: TGCAGTGCTAGAGTCCCGACAGGCTATGGCTACACCTTC. Protein: CSARVPTGYGYTF.

This clonotype has a handful of counts. V and J are TRBV7-3 and TRBJ2-1; TRBD2 matches at 9 bases. The CDR3 is 16 residues long. CDR1 and CDR2 (germline): SGHTA, FQGTGA. The J segment lost 4 bases and the V segment lost 4 bases, leaving 8 bases of the junction unmatched. CDR3: CASSSSGGTFYNEQFF. The CDR3 region has the DNA TGTGCCAGCAGCTCCAGCGGGGGGACGTTTTACAATGAGCAGTTCTTC.

Concerning this clonotype: The junction shows a germline mismatch at one end, possibly a read error. The V call is TRBV29-1, the J call TRBJ2-1, with 9 bases that match TRBD1. Germline lookup yields CDR1 SQVTM and CDR2 ANQGSEA. The CDR3 sequence is 15 residues long. The chain's CDR3 is CSVQEPGQGTNEQFF. In DNA, the CDR3 is TGCAGCGTTCAAGAACCGGGACAGGGCACGAATGAGCAGTTCTTC.

The chain is built from TRBV5-5 and TRBJ2-5, with 9 bases identical to TRBD1. V was pared by 1 base and J by 11 bases, with 12 bases of the junction left unmatched. The CDR3 sequence is 15 residues long. Germline CDR1 and CDR2: SGHKS and YYEKEE (reference sequence). The CDR3 loop reads CASSLRSGQGGEQYF. The CDR3 coding sequence is TGTGCCAGCAGCTTGAGATCGGGACAGGGCGGTGAGCAGTACTTC. The whole variable domain, remainder taken from reference TRBV5-5 and TRBJ2-5, is DAGVTQSPTHLIKTRGQQVTLRCSPISGHKSVSWYQQVLGQGPQFIFQYYEKEERGRGNFPDRFSARQFPNYSSELNVNALLLGDSALYLCASSLRSGQGGEQYFGPGTRLLVL.

This clonotype was counted only a few times. The rearrangement uses TRBV6-1 and TRBJ2-7; 12 nucleotides match TRBD1. The CDR3 is made up of 18 amino acids. The germline V gene encodes CDR1 MNHNS and CDR2 SASEGT. V shed 6 bases, J shed 3 bases, and the junction held 15 bases outside the gene matches. CDR3 protein: CASRQGQGATQGFYEQYF. For the CDR3, the DNA is TGTGCCAGCAGACAGGGACAGGGGGCGACGCAGGGGTTCTACGAGCAGTACTTC.

J is TRBJ1-4 and V is TRBV4-1; D is undetermined. The CDR3 has 16 amino acids. The V gene lost 0 bases and the J gene lost 7 bases, with 15 bases spanning the gap. Germline loops: CDR1 MGHRA, CDR2 YSYEKL. The CDR3 loop reads CASSQEPGRRAEKLFF. CDR3 DNA: TGCGCCAGCAGCCAAGAGCCGGGCAGACGGGCTGAAAAACTGTTTTTT.

This chain links TRBV29-1 with TRBJ1-2, with a weak D call TRBD1 (5 bases). V was cut by 6 bases and J by 2 bases, with 10 bases left in between. Germline CDR1 SQVTM, CDR2 ANQGSEA. This CDR3 contains 12 residues. The CDR3 nucleotides read TGCAGCGTGGCAGGGCGAAACTATGGCTACACCTTC. It yields the protein CSVAGRNYGYTF.

In its sample, this clonotype was seen a few times. This chain connects TRBV18 to TRBJ1-3; TRBD1 is a possible D gene (5 bases). The length of the CDR3 is 15 residues. Germline V CDR1 and CDR2: KGHSH, LQKENI. Trimming left V 6 bases short and J 0 bases short, with 12 bases between. For the CDR3, the DNA is TGTGCCAGCTCTTCTCCGGGGCTCTCTGGAAACACCATATATTTT. This codes for CASSSPGLSGNTIYF.

V gene TRBV20-1 combines with J gene TRBJ1-2; D gene uncertain. V was shortened by 4 bases and J by 7 bases, with 19 bases between the two germline ends. CDR3 length equals 14 residues. Germline V gene data show CDR1 as DFQATT and CDR2 as SNEGSKA (reference sequence). CDR3 nucleotides: TGCAGTGCTACCCTCGCGGCAGTGGAGGGTGGCTACACCTTC. Its translation is CSATLAAVEGGYTF.

The V call is TRBV6-1, the J call TRBJ2-7; 8 nucleotides match TRBD1. This CDR3 contains 19 residues. V shed 7 bases, J shed 0 bases, and the junction held 20 bases outside the gene matches. CDR1 MNHNS and CDR2 SASEGT come from the germline V gene. CDR3 nucleotide sequence: TGTGCCAGCACCTCAAATAGAGGTGTGGGACAGGTGATCTCCTACGAGCAGTACTTC. This sequence encodes CASTSNRGVGQVISYEQYF.

This chain's CDR3 is CASSGAGTTYEQYF. The CDR3, as DNA: TGTGCCAGCAGTGGGGCCGGGACAACCTACGAGCAGTACTTC. J is TRBJ2-7 and V is TRBV6-2 or TRBV6-3; the D gene is possibly TRBD1 (6 bases). The germline V gene has CDR1 MNHEY and CDR2 SVGEGT. The CDR3 loop spans 14 amino acids. Trimming took off 5 bases at V and 2 bases at J, with 13 bases between the two ends.

This chain joins TRBV30 and TRBJ2-5; 9 bases align to TRBD1. Trimming removed 2 bases from V and 4 bases from J; junction bases left unmatched: 11. From germline, CDR1 is GTSNPN and CDR2 SVGIG (reference sequence). The CDR3 contains 16 residues. Written as DNA, the CDR3 is TGTGCCTGGAGTCCCCCCGGGACAGGGAAAAGAGAGACCCAGTACTTC. It translates to CAWSPPGTGKRETQYF.

This rearrangement joins TRBV20-1 to TRBJ2-3, with TRBD2 matching over 9 bases. Trimming at V came to 6 bases and at J to 10 bases, leaving 11 bases not matched to a gene. The CDR3 loop spans 13 amino acids. Germline CDR1 is DFQATT and CDR2 is SNEGSKA (reference sequence). Here the CDR3 reads CSATTSGSRAQYF. The CDR3 DNA reads TGCAGTGCGACCACTAGCGGGTCACGGGCGCAGTATTTT.

This chain uses TRBV28 with TRBJ2-5, with 7 bases matching TRBD1. CDR1 and CDR2 from the germline V gene are MDHEN and SYDVKM. The CDR3 is made up of 16 amino acids. After removal of 5 bases from V and 2 bases from J, the junction contained 11 bases not matched to a gene. CDR3 nucleotides: TGTGCCAGCAGTCTCACCAACAGGGGTGGACAAGAGACCCAGTACTTC. Translation: CASSLTNRGGQETQYF.